The source of this T cell receptor beta chain is a study of chemoradiotherapy in HPV16-positive cancers. On this clone: Antigen: not known.

Sequenced by immunoSEQ multiplex PCR; TCRdb stores in-frame clones only, minus some. The table lists 10,000 to 14,000 clones, just over 90% of them singletons. Study-level points and caveats: Non-HPV-specific T cells did not expand in tumors during treatment, whereas candidate HPV-specific clones and E7-related motifs did. Only a couple of HPV16-positive patients supplied the functional HPV-specificity definition. Better recurrence-free survival went with HPV-responsive T-cell expansion in HPV16-positive patients.

The receptor was isolated from a human donor with HPV-associated anogenital cancer. The material sequenced was blood, taken from a patient who underwent chemoradiotherapy.

The CDR3 reads CASSLWGPILRDQPQHF. As DNA, the CDR3 is TGCGCCAGCAGCCTCTGGGGCCCGATTCTACGCGATCAGCCCCAGCATTTT. The V call is TRBV4-1, the J call TRBJ1-5; D perhaps matches TRBD1 (5 bases). With 4 bases removed from V and 5 bases from J, the gap between germline ends came to 21 bases. Germline V gene data show CDR1 as MGHRA and CDR2 as YSYEKL. CDR3 length: 17 residues.